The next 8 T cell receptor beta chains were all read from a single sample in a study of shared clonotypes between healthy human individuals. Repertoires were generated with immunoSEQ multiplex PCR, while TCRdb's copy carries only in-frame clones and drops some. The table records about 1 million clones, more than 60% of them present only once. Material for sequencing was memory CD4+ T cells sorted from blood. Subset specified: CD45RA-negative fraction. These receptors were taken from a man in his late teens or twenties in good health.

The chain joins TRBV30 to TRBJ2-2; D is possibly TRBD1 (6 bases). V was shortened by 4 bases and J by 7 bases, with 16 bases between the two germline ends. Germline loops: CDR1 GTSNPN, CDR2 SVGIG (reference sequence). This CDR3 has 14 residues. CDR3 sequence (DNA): TGTGCCTGGAATCTGGGGGCGCGTGGCGGGGAGCTGTTTTTT. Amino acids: CAWNLGARGGELFF.

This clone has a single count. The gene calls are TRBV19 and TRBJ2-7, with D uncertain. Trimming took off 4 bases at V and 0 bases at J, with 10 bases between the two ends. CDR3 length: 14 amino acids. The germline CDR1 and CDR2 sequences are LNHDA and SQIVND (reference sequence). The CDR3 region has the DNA TGTGCCAGTAGTACAGCTGGGAACTCCTACGAGCAGTACTTC. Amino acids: CASSTAGNSYEQYF.

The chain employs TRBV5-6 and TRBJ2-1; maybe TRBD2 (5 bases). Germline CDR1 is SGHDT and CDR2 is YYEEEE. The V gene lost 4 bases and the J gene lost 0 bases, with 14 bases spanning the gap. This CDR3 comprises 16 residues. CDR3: CASSETSSSSYNEQFF. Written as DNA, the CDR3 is TGTGCCAGCAGCGAAACTAGTTCAAGCTCCTACAATGAGCAGTTCTTC.

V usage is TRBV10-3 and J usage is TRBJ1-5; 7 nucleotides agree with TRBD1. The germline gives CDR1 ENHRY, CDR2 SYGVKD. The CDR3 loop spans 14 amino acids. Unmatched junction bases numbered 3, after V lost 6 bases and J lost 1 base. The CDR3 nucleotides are TGTGCCATCAGCCTACAGGGGAGCAATCAGCCCCAGCATTTT. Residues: CAISLQGSNQPQHF.

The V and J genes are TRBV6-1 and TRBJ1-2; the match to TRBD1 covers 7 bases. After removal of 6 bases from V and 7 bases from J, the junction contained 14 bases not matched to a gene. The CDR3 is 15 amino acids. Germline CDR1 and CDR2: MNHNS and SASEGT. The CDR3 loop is CASRSQPPQGGGYTF. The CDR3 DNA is TGTGCCAGCAGATCCCAACCCCCGCAGGGGGGTGGCTACACCTTC.

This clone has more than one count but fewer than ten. CDR3 in DNA: TGTGCCAGCAGTTCGGACAGGGTGGTTGGCGGGGAGCTGTTTTTT. It codes for CASSSDRVVGGELFF. The rearrangement uses TRBV2 and TRBJ2-2, with 8 bases that match TRBD1. Germline lookup yields CDR1 SNHLY and CDR2 FYNNEI. V lost 5 bases, J lost 7 bases, and 9 bases stayed unmatched. CDR3 length: 15 residues.

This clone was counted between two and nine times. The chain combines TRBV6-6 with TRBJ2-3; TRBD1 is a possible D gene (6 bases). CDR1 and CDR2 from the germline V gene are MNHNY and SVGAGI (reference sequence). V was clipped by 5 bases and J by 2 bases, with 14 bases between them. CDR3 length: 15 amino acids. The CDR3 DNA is TGTGCCAGCAGTCCAGGGGACAAGGACACAGATACGCAGTATTTT. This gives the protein CASSPGDKDTDTQYF.

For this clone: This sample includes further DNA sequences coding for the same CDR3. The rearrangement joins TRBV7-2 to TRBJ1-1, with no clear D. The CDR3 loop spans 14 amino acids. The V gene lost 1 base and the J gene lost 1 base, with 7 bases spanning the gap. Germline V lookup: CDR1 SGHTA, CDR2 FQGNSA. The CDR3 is CASSLVSRNTEAFF. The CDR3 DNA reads TGTGCCAGCAGCTTAGTTTCCAGGAACACTGAAGCTTTCTTT.